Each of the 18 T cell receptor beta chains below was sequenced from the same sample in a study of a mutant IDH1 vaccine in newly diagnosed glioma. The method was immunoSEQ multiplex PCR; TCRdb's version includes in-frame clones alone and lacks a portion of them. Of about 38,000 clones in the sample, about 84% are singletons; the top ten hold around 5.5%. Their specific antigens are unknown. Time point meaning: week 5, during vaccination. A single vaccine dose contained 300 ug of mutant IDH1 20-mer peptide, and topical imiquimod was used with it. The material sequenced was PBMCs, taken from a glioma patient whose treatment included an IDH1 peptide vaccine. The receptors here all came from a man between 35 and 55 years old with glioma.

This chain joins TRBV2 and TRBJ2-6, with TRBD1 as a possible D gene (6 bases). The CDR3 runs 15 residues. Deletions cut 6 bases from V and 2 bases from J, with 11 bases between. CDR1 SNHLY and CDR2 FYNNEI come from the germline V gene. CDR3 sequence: CASRNGGAGANVLTF. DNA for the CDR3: TGTGCCAGCAGGAATGGGGGCGCTGGGGCCAACGTCCTGACTTTC.

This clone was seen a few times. This CDR3 is CASTGRDGNQPQHF. Written as DNA, the CDR3 is TGTGCCAGCACAGGCAGGGATGGCAATCAGCCCCAGCATTTT. This chain joins TRBV7-9 and TRBJ1-5, with D possibly matching TRBD1 (5 bases). V lost 7 bases and J 2 bases, leaving 12 bases between the germline ends. Germline values: CDR1 SEHNR, CDR2 FQNEAQ (reference sequence). CDR3 length equals 14 residues.

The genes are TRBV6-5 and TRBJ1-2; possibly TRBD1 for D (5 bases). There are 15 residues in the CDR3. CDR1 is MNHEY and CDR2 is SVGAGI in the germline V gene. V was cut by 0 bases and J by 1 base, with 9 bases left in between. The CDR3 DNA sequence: TGTGCCAGCAGTTACTCGACCGGGGGTAACTATGGCTACACCTTC. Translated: CASSYSTGGNYGYTF.

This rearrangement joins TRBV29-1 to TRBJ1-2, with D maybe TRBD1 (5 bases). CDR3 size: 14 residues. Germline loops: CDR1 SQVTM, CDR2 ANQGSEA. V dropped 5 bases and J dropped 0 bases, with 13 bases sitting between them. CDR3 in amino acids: CSVSRGDPNYGYTF. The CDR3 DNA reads TGCAGCGTTTCTAGAGGGGATCCTAACTATGGCTACACCTTC.

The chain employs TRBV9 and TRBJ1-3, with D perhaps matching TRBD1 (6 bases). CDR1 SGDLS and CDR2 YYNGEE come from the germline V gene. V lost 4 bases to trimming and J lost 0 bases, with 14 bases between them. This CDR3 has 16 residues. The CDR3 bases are TGTGCCAGCAGCTCACAGGGCCTGAGCTCTGGAAACACCATATATTTT. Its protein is CASSSQGLSSGNTIYF.

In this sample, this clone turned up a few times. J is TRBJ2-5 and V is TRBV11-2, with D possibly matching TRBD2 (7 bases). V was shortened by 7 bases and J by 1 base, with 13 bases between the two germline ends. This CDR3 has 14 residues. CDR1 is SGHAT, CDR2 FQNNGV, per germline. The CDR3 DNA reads TGTGCCAGCACCTTCGCGGGGGCCCAAGAGACCCAGTACTTC. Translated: CASTFAGAQETQYF.

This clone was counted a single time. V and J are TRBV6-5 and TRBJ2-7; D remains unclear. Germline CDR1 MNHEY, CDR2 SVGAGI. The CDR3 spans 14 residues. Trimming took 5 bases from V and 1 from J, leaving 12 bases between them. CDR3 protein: CASSPLISSYEQYF. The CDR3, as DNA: TGTGCCAGCAGTCCCCTGATTTCATCCTACGAGCAGTACTTC.

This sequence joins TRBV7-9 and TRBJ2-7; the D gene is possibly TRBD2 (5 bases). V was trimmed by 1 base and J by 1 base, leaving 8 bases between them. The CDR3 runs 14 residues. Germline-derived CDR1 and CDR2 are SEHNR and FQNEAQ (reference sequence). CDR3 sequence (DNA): TGTGCCAGCAGCTTAGGGGAGTGGTCCTACGAGCAGTACTTC. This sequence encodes CASSLGEWSYEQYF.

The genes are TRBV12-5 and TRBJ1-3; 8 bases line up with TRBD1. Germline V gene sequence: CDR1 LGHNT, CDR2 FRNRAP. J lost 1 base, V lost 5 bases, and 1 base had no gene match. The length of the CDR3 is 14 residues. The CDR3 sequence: CASGRQGSGNTIYF. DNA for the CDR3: TGTGCTAGTGGTCGACAGGGGTCTGGAAACACCATATATTTT.

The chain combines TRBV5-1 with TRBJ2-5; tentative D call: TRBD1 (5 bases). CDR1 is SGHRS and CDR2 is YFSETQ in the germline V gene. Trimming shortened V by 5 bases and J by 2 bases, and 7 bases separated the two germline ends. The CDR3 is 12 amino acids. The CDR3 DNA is TGCGCCAGCAGGCGACAGCAAGAGACCCAGTACTTC. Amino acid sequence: CASRRQQETQYF.

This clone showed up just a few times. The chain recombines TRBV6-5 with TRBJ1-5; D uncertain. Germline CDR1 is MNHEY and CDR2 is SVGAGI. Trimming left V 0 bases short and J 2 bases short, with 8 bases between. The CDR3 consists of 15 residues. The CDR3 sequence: CASSYSRLGNQPQHF. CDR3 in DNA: TGTGCCAGCAGTTACTCGAGGCTAGGCAATCAGCCCCAGCATTTT.

The CDR3 protein is CATGQGGRGTEAFF. The CDR3 coding sequence is TGTGCCACCGGACAGGGGGGTAGGGGCACTGAAGCTTTCTTT. The gene calls are TRBV10-3 and TRBJ1-1; 10 bases line up with TRBD1. V trimming: 10 bases; J trimming: 4 bases; junction bases outside the gene matches: 9. Germline V gene sequence: CDR1 ENHRY, CDR2 SYGVKD. This CDR3 has 14 residues.

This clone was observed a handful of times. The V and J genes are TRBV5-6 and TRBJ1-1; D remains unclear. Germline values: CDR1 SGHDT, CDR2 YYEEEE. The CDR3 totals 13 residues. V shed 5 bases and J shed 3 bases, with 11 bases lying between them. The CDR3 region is CASSNGVDTEAFF. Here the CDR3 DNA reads TGTGCCAGCAGTAATGGGGTGGACACTGAAGCTTTCTTT.

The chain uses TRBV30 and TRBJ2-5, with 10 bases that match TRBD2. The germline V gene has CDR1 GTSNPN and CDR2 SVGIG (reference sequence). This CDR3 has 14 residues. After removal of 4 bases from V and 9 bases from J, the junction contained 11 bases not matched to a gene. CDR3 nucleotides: TGTGCCTGGATTTTAGCGGGGGGCTCAGGGGCCCAGTACTTC. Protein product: CAWILAGGSGAQYF. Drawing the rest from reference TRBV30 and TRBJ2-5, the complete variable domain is SQTIHQWPATLVQPVGSPLSLECTVEGTSNPNLYWYRQAAGRGLQLLFYSVGIGQISSEVPQNLSASRPQDRQFILSSKKLLLSDSGFYLCAWILAGGSGAQYFGPGTRLLVL.

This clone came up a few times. CDR3 nucleotides: TGTGCCAGCAGTGAAGAGGAGGCGAACTCCTACGAGCAGTACTTC. It specifies CASSEEEANSYEQYF. V gene TRBV6-1 combines with J gene TRBJ2-7; a possible D gene is TRBD2 (5 bases). CDR1 is MNHNS, CDR2 SASEGT, per germline. Trimming stripped 1 base from V and 0 bases from J, with 10 bases between. This CDR3 is built from 15 residues.

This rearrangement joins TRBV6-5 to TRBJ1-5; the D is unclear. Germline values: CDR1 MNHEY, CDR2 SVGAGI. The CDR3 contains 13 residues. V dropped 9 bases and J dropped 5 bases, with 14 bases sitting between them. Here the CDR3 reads CASAGREYQPQHF. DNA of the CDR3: TGTGCCAGTGCCGGGAGAGAGTATCAGCCCCAGCATTTT.

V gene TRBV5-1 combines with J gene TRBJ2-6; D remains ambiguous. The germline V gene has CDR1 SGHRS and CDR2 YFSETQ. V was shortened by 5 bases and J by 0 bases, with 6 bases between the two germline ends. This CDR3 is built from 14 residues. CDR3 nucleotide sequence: TGCGCCAGCAGTTGGGGCTCTGGGGCCAACGTCCTGACTTTC. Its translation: CASSWGSGANVLTF.

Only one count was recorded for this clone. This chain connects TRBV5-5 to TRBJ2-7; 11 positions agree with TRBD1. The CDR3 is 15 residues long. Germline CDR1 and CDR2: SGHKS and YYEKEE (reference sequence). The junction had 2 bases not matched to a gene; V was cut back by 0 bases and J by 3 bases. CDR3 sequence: CASSLAGTGGYEQYF. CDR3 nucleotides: TGTGCCAGCAGCTTGGCGGGGACAGGGGGCTACGAGCAGTACTTC. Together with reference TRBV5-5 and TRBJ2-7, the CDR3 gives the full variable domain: DAGVTQSPTHLIKTRGQQVTLRCSPISGHKSVSWYQQVLGQGPQFIFQYYEKEERGRGNFPDRFSARQFPNYSSELNVNALLLGDSALYLCASSLAGTGGYEQYFGPGTRLTVT.